The rows below give T cell receptor beta chains drawn from one sample of a study of T cell responses to AZD1222 COVID-19 vaccine. TCRdb's table, derived via immunoSEQ multiplex PCR, lists solely in-frame clones and lacks some. The sample includes more than 140,000 clones, roughly 88% of them seen just once. The sample here was peripheral blood, taken on day 0 of MenACWY control vaccination. Receptor source: an adult in good health. The CDR3 runs from the conserved cysteine through the conserved F or W.

len | v_gene | CDR3aa
15 | TRBV6-5 | CASSFGNRVLHEQYF
12 | TRBV7-9 | CASSRQVYGYTF
16 | TRBV7-6 | CASSLYSDTIAGELFF
12 | TRBV2 | CASSSRGDEQFF
13 | TRBV4-3 | CASSHNTRNTIYF
14 | TRBV28 | CASSTRTQGEKLFF
14 | TRBV11-3 | CASSYGTGGYEQYF
14 | TRBV2 | CASSADRGNEKLFF
14 | TRBV7-3 | CASSLRQGESPLHF
14 | TRBV28 | CASRGEGSPYEQYF
16 | TRBV5-1 | CASSWDGASGANVLTF
15 | TRBV4-3 | CASSQLAGGINEQYF
13 | TRBV12-3/TRBV12-4 | CASGTGAQETQYF
13 | TRBV21-1 | CASGAGSGEKLFF
13 | TRBV9 | CASSVGSSGGYTF
14 | TRBV29-1 | CSVEYPGAVTEAFF
15 | TRBV30 | CAWRASGLPYNEQFF
13 | TRBV30 | CAWSPGLRDTQYF
15 | TRBV5-5 | CASSLGTGGTQPQHF
15 | TRBV30 | CAWSGGGSSGNTIYF
13 | TRBV13 | CASSSDRGEGYTF
18 | TRBV18 | CASSPQGAPLPSGNTIYF
15 | TRBV19 | CASRSRAGGVYGYTF
18 | TRBV21-1 | CASSVRDRSSWGYNEQFF
13 | TRBV30 | CAWSVQGYTEAFF
14 | TRBV19 | CASSQQGMNTEAFF
11 | TRBV2 | CASRNTGELFF
14 | TRBV7-2 | CASRTYLETGELFF
13 | TRBV7-3 | CASSRGQSYGYTF